The clone carrying this T cell receptor (beta chain) showed up just once. A much bigger clone sits one base away, suggesting this may be a read error. The CDR3 runs 13 residues. Deletions cut 8 bases from V and 9 bases from J, with 17 bases between. The germline CDR1 and CDR2 sequences are DFQATT and SNEGSKA (reference sequence). This record comes from a study of human T cells and chemical hapten exposure. On the study more broadly: Upper inner arm skin measuring about 2 cm by about 2 cm received 2% DPC for sensitization. Patch tests put 0.01% DPC on the upper back, and the results were checked at 6 days.

TCRdb fed the RACE reads into MiXCR, producing one record per CDR3 protein. The sample holds 350,000 to 400,000 distinct CDR3 sequences, roughly 4.6% seen once. The time point is: pre-sensitization, week 0. Treatment reported: therapeutic diphenylcyclopropenone sensitization with weekly scalp DPC. The chain combines TRBV20-1 with TRBJ1-6; tentative D call: TRBD1 (6 bases). The sequence derives from a woman in her fifties or sixties with alopecia areata. Some clones in this sample may be carry-over from other donors' samples. The sequencing used whole blood, collected in connection with sensitization to the hapten diphenylcyclopropenone (DPC). The CDR3 DNA reads as TGCAGTACCCGAGGAACAGGGCTTTCACCCCTCCACTTT. Translating it yields CSTRGTGLSPLHF.